This TCR beta chain was sequenced for a study of shared clonotypes between healthy human individuals. Measured with immunoSEQ multiplex PCR; TCRdb has only the in-frame clones, and not every one. The repertoire holds about 1,500,000 clones, with around 97% as singletons. V shed 5 bases, J shed 2 bases, and the junction held 7 bases outside the gene matches. This CDR3 spans 15 amino acids. Germline V gene sequence: CDR1 SGHDT, CDR2 YYEEEE. V gene TRBV5-6 combines with J gene TRBJ2-7; 10 bases align to TRBD1. The material sequenced was naive CD4+ T cells sorted from blood. Stated subset: CD45RA+ positively selected. This receptor was taken from a man younger than 40 in good health. DNA for the CDR3: TGTGCCAGCAGGGGCCGGGGACAGGGGACCTACGAGCAGTACTTC. It translates to CASRGRGQGTYEQYF.